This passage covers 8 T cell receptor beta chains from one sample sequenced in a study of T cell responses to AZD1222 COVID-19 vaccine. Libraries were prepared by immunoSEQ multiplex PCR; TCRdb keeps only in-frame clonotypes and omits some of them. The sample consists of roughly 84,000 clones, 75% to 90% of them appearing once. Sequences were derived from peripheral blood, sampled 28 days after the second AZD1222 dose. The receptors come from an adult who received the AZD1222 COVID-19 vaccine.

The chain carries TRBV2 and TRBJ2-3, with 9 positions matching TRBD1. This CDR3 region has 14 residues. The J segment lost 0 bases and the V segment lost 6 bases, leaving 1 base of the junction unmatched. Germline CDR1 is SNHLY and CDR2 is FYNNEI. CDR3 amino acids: CASRTGGSTDTQYF. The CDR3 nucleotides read TGTGCCAGCAGGACAGGGGGAAGCACAGATACGCAGTATTTT. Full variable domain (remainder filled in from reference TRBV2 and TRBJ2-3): EPEVTQTPSHQVTQMGQEVILRCVPISNHLYFYWYRQILGQKVEFLVSFYNNEISEKSEIFDDQFSVERPDGSNFTLKIRSTKLEDSAMYFCASRTGGSTDTQYFGPGTRLTVL.

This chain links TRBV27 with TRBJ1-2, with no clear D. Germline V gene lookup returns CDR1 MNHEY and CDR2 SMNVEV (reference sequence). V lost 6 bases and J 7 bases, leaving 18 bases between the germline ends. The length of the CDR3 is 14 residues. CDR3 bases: TGTGCCAGCAGCTTCCGAAGAGAAAGGTCTGGCTACACCTTC. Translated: CASSFRRERSGYTF.

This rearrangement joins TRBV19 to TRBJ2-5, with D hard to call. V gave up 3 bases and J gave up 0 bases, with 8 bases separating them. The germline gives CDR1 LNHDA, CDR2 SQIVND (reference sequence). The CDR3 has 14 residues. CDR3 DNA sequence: TGTGCCAGTAGTATGGTCCTGAACCAAGAGACCCAGTACTTC. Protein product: CASSMVLNQETQYF.

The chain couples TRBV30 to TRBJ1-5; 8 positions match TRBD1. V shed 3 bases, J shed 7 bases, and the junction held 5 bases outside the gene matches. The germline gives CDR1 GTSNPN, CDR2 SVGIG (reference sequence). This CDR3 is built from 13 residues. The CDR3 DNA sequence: TGTGCCTGGAGCCCGACAGGGGAACAGCCCCAGCATTTT. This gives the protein CAWSPTGEQPQHF. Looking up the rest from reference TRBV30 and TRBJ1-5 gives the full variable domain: SQTIHQWPATLVQPVGSPLSLECTVEGTSNPNLYWYRQAAGRGLQLLFYSVGIGQISSEVPQNLSASRPQDRQFILSSKKLLLSDSGFYLCAWSPTGEQPQHFGDGTRLSIL.

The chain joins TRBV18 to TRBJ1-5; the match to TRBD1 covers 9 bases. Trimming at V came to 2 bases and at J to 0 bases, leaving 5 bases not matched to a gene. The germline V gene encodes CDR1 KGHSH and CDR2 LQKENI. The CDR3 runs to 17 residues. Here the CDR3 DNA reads TGTGCCAGCTCACCAACAGGGGGCGTGGGTAGCAATCAGCCCCAGCATTTT. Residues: CASSPTGGVGSNQPQHF. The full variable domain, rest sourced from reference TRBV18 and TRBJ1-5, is NAGVMQNPRHLVRRRGQEARLRCSPMKGHSHVYWYRQLPEEGLKFMVYLQKENIIDESGMPKERFSAEFPKEGPSILRIQQVVRGDSAAYFCASSPTGGVGSNQPQHFGDGTRLSIL.

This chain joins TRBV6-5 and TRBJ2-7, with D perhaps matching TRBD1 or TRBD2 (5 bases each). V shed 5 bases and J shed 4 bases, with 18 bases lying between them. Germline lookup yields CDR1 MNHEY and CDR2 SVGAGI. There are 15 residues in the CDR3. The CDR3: CASSPGRGAYYEQYV. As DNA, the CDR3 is TGTGCCAGCAGTCCCGGTCGAGGGGCCTATTACGAGCAGTACGTC.

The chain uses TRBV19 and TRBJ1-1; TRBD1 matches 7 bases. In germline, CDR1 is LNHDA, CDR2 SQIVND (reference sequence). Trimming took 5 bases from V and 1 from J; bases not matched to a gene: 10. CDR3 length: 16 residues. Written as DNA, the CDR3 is TGTGCCAGTAGTGTCAACAGGGGCTCCCCGAACACTGAAGCTTTCTTT. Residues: CASSVNRGSPNTEAFF.

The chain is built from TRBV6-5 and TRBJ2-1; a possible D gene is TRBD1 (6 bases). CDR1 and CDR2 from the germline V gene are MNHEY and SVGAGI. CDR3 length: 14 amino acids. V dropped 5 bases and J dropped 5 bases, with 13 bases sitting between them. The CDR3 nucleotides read TGTGCCAGCAGTACCGCCGGGACAAACAATGAGCAGTTCTTC. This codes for CASSTAGTNNEQFF.